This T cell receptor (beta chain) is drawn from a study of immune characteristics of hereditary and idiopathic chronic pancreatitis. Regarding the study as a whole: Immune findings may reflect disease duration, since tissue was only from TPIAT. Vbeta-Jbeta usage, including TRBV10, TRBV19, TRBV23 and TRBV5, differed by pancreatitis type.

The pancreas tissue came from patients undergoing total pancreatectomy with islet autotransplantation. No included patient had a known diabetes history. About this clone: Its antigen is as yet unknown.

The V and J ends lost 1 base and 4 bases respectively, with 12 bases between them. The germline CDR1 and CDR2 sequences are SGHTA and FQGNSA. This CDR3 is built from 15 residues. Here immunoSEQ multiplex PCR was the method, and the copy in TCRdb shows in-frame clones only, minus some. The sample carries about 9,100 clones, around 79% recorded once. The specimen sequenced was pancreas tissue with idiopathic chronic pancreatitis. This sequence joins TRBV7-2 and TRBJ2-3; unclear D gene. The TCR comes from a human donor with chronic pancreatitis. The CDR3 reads CASSLVFLVPDTQYF. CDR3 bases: TGTGCCAGCAGCTTAGTATTTTTAGTTCCAGATACGCAGTATTTT.